This T cell receptor (beta chain) stems from a study of shared clonotypes between healthy human individuals. About the research overall: Researchers assigned three CD4 naive, three CD4 memory, two CD8 naive and one CD8 memory plate to each donor.

General observations from the study: Only blood underwent sampling, and tissue repertoires likely differ.

The method was immunoSEQ multiplex PCR; TCRdb's version includes in-frame clones alone and lacks a portion of them. The repertoire holds roughly 400,000 clones, with 95% to 97% as singletons. CD8 memory cells included CD45RO+ cells plus CCR7-negative CD45RA+ TemRA cells. Regarding this clone: Antigen: not known.

Sequencing was performed on memory CD8+ T cells sorted from blood. Subset noted: CD45RO+ cells pooled with CCR7-negative TemRA cells. The receptor's source is a man under 40 in good health.

CDR3 bases: TGTGCCATCCAATCTACAGGGAACACTGAAGCTTTCTTT. Its translation: CAIQSTGNTEAFF. The chain recombines TRBV2 with TRBJ1-1; D is perhaps TRBD1 (5 bases). Deletions cut 10 bases from V and 1 base from J, with 13 bases between. Germline lookup yields CDR1 SNHLY and CDR2 FYNNEI. The length of the CDR3 is 13 residues.